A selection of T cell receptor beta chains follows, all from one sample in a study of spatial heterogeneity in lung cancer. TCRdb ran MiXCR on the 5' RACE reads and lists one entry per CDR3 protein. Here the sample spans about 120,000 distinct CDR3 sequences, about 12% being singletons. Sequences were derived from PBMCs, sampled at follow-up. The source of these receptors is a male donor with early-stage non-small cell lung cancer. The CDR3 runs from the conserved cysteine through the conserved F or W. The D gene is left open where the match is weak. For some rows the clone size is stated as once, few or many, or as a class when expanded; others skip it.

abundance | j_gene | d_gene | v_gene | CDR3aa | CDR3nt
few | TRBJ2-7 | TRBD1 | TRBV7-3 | CASSLKGQGPYEQYF | TGTGCCAGCAGCTTAAAGGGACAGGGGCCCTACGAGCAGTACTTC
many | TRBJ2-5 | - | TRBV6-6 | CASSSLGGAAETQYF | TGTGCCAGCAGTTCACTCGGAGGGGCGGCGGAGACCCAGTACTTC
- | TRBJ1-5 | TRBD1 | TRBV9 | CASSLQGDNQPQHF | TGTGCCAGCAGTTTACAGGGGGACAATCAGCCCCAGCATTTT
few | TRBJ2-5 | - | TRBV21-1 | CASSKEREETQYF | TGTGCCAGCAGCAAAGAGAGGGAAGAGACCCAGTACTTC
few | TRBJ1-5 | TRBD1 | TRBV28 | CASNLDRAGQPQHF | TGTGCCAGCAATCTAGACAGGGCAGGGCAGCCCCAGCATTTT
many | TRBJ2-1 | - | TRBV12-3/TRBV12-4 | CASSSGRFTEQFF | TGTGCCAGCAGTTCCGGCCGTTTCACTGAGCAGTTCTTC
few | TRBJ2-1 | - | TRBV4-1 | CASSQAGRGRGASYNEQFF | TGCGCCAGCAGCCAGGCCGGACGTGGGAGGGGGGCTTCCTACAATGAGCAGTTCTTC
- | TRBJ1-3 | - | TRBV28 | CASSFRGAYSGNTIYF | TGTGCCAGCAGTTTCCGAGGGGCCTACTCTGGAAACACCATATATTTT
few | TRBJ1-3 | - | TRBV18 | CASSPQDTSGNTIYF | TGTGCCAGCTCACCACAGGACACCTCTGGAAACACCATATATTTT
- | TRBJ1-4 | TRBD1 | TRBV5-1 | CASSTSGTGNEKLFF | TGCGCCAGCAGCACATCCGGGACAGGGAATGAAAAACTGTTTTTT
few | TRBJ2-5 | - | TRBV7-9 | CASSFGTEETQYF | TGTGCCAGCAGCTTCGGGACTGAAGAGACCCAGTACTTC
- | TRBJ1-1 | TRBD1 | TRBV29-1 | CSVEPGTAPLKAFF | TGCAGCGTTGAACCCGGGACAGCCCCCTTAAAAGCTTTCTTT
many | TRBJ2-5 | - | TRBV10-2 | CASRGLGTQYF | TGCGCCAGCAGGGGCCTAGGGACCCAGTACTTC
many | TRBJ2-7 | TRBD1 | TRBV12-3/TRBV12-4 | CASSGGTGEQYF | TGTGCCAGCTCAGGGGGTACGGGCGAGCAGTACTTC
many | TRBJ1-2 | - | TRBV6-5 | CASSTIGKGDYGYTF | TGTGCCAGCAGTACCATAGGGAAGGGTGACTATGGCTACACCTTC
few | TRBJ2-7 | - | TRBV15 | CATSLNYEQYF | TGTGCCACCAGCCTGAACTACGAGCAGTACTTC
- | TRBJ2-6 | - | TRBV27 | CASSLGTTGANVLTF | TGTGCCAGCAGTCTTGGGACGACGGGGGCCAACGTCCTGACTTTC
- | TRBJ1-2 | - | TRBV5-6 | CASSFNIVGSTGPYGYTF | TGTGCCAGCAGCTTTAACATTGTAGGGTCGACCGGGCCCTATGGCTACACCTTC
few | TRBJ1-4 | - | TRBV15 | CATSRDLGSTEKLFF | TGTGCCACCAGCAGAGATCTAGGGTCTACTGAAAAACTGTTTTTT
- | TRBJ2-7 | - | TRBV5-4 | CASSLEGPYSEQYF | TGTGCCAGCAGCTTGGAAGGGCCTTATTCCGAGCAGTACTTC
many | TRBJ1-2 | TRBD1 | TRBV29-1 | CSVEGQGTGYTF | TGCAGCGTTGAGGGACAGGGCACTGGCTACACCTTC
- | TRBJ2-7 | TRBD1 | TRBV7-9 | CASSLGRDSYEQYF | TGTGCCAGCAGCTTAGGCCGGGACAGCTACGAGCAGTACTTC